The clone carrying this T cell receptor (beta chain) was seen only a few times. The data originate from a study of T-cell memory formation after mild COVID-19. Germline CDR1 reads SGHAT; CDR2 reads FQNNGV. V lost 2 bases and J lost 7, with 6 bases in between. The CDR3 is 12 residues long. TCRdb processed the 5' RACE reads anew with MiXCR; each CDR3 protein has one entry. This sample carries fewer than 450,000 distinct CDR3 sequences, 20% to 30% of them seen once, and the ten largest clones take 8.5% to 10%. The sequence was collected from an adult woman who had mild COVID-19 (a few samples of this study predate the infection). Cell type and time point are not known. Specimen: PBMCs or a T cell subset sorted from them (not recorded which). V is TRBV11-2 and J is TRBJ2-1; D gene unclear. The CDR3 DNA sequence: TGTGCCAGCAGCTTATGGGTAAATGAGCAGTTCTTC. Amino acids: CASSLWVNEQFF.